Ten or more counts support the clone carrying this T cell receptor (beta chain). TCRdb called the RT-PCR reads again in MiXCR, with one record for every CDR3 protein. The table records approximately 500,000 distinct CDR3 sequences, over 10% of them present only once. The source of the sample is a study of response to subunit inactivated influenza vaccine. The CDR3 sequence is 15 residues long. V was clipped by 1 base and J by 1 base, with 9 bases between them. This sequence originates from a man aged 45-65 years who received an inactivated influenza vaccine. Sequences were derived from PBMCs from blood, sampled more than 35 days after vaccination. This chain joins TRBV12-3 or TRBV12-4 and TRBJ2-3; the D gene could be TRBD1 or TRBD2 (6 bases each). The CDR3 protein is CASSLEGGRTDTQYF. DNA for the CDR3: TGTGCCAGCAGTTTAGAGGGGGGACGCACAGATACGCAGTATTTT.